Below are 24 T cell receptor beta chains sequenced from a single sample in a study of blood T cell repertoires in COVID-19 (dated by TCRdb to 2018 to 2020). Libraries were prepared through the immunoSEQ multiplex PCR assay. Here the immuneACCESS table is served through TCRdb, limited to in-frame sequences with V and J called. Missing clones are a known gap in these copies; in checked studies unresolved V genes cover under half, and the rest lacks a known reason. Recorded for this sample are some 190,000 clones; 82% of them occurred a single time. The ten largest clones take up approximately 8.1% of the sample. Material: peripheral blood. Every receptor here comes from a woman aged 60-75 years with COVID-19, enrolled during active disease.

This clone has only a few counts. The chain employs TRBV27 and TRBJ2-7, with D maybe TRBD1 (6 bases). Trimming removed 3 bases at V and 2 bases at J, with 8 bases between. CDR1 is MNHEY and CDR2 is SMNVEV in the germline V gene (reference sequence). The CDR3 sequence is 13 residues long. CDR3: CASSFAGAYEQYF. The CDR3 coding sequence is TGTGCCAGCAGTTTCGCAGGGGCCTACGAGCAGTACTTC.

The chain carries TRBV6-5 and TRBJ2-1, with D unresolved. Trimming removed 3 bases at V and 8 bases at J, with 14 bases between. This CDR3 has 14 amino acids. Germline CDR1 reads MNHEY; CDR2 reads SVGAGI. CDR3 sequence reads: CASSYDGRFDEQFF. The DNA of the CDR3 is TGTGCCAGCAGTTATGATGGCAGGTTTGATGAGCAGTTCTTC.

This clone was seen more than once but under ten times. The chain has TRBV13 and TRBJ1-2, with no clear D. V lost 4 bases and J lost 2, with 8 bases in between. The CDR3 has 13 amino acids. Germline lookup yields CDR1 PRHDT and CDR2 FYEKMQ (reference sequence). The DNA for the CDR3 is TGTGCCAGCAGCTCCCAGAAGAACTATGGCTACACCTTC. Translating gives CASSSQKNYGYTF.

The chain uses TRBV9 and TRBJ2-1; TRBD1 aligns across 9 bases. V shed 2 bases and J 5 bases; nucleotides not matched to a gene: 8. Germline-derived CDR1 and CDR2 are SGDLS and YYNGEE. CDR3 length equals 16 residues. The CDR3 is CASSVTGQGWDNEQFF. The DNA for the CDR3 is TGTGCCAGCAGCGTCACGGGACAGGGCTGGGACAATGAGCAGTTCTTC.

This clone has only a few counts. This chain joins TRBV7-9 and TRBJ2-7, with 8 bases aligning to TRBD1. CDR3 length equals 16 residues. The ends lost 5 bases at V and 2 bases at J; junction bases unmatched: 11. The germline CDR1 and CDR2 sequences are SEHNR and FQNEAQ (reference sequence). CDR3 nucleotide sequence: TGTGCCAGCAGCCCCAGGGGGCCGAGATGGCCCTACGAGCAGTACTTC. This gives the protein CASSPRGPRWPYEQYF.

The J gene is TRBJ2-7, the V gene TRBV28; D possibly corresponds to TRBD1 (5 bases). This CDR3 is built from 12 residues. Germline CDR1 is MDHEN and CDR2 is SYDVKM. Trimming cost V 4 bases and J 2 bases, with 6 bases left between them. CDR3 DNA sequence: TGTGCCAGCAGTTCAGGGACCTACGAGCAGTACTTC. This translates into CASSSGTYEQYF. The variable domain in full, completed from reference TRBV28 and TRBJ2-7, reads DVKVTQSSRYLVKRTGEKVFLECVQDMDHENMFWYRQDPGLGLRLIYFSYDVKMKEKGDIPEGYSVSREKKERFSLILESASTNQTSMYLCASSSGTYEQYFGPGTRLTVT.

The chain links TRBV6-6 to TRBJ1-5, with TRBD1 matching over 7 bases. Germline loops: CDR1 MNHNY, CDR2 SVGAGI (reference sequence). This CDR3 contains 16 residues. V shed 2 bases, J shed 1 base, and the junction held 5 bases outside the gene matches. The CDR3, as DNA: TGTGCCAGCAGTTACCCCTTACAGGGGAGCAATCAGCCCCAGCATTTT. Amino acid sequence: CASSYPLQGSNQPQHF.

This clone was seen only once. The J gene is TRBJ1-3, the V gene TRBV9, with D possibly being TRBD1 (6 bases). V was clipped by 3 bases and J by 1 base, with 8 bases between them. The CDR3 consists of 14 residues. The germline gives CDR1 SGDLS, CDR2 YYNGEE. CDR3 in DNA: TGTGCCAGCAGCGCAGGGACATCTGGAAACACCATATATTTT. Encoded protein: CASSAGTSGNTIYF.

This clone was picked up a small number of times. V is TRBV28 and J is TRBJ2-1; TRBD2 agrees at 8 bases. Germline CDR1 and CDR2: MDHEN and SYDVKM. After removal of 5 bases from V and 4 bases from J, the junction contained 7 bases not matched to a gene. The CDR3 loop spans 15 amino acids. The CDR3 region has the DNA TGTGCCAGCAGTCCTACTAGCGGTGTTTACAATGAGCAGTTCTTC. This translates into CASSPTSGVYNEQFF.

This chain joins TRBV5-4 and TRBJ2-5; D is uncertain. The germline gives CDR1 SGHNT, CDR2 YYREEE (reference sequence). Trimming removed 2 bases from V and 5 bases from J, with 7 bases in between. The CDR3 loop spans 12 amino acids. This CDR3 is CASSFSAETQYF. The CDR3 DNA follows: TGTGCCAGCAGCTTCAGCGCTGAGACCCAGTACTTC.

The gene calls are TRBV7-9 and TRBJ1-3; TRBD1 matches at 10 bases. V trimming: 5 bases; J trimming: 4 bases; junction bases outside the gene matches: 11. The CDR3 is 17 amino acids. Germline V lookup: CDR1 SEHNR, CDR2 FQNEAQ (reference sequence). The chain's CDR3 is CASSPPTGGKTGNTIYF. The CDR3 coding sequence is TGTGCCAGCAGCCCACCGACAGGGGGCAAAACGGGAAACACCATATATTTT. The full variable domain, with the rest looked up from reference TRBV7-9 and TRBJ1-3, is DTGVSQNPRHKITKRGQNVTFRCDPISEHNRLYWYRQTLGQGPEFLTYFQNEAQLEKSRLLSDRFSAERPKGSFSTLEIQRTEQGDSAMYLCASSPPTGGKTGNTIYFGEGSWLTVV.

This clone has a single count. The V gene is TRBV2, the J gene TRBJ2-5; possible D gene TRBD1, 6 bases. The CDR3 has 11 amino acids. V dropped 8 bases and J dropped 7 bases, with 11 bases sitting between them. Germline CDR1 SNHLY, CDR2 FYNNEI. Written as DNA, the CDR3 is TGTGCCAGCTACAGGGTAGGGACCCAGTACTTC. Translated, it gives CASYRVGTQYF.

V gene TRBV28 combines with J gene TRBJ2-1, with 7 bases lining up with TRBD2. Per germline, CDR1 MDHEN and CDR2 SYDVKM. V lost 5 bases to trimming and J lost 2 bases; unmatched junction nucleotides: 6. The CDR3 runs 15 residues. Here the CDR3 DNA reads TGTGCCAGCAGTCGCGGGAGCCCCCCCTACAATGAGCAGTTCTTC. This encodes CASSRGSPPYNEQFF.

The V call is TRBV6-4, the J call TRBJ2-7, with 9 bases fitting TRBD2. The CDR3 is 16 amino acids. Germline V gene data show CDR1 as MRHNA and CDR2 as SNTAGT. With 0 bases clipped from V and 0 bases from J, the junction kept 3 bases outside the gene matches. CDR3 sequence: CASSDSPGLASYEQYF. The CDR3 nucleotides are TGTGCCAGCAGTGACTCACCGGGACTAGCCTCCTACGAGCAGTACTTC.

The CDR3 sequence: CASNLGLASNEKLFF. The CDR3 region has the DNA TGTGCCAGTAACTTGGGGCTTGCGTCTAATGAAAAACTGTTTTTT. The rearrangement uses TRBV19 and TRBJ1-4; D is perhaps TRBD1 (5 bases). Germline CDR1 LNHDA, CDR2 SQIVND (reference sequence). The CDR3 contains 15 residues. The V end was cut by 7 bases, the J end by 3 bases, with 15 bases between.

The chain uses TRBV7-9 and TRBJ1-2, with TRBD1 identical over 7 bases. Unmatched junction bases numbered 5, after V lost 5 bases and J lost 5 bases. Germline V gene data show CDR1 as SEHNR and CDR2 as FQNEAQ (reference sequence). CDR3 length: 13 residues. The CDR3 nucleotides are TGTGCCAGCAGCCAGGACAGGTGGTATGGCTACACCTTC. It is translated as CASSQDRWYGYTF.

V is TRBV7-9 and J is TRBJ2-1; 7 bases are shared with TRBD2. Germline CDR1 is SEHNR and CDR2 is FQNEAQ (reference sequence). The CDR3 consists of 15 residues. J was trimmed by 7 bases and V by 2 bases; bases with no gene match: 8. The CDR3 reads CASSLPGLAVNEQFF. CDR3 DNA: TGTGCCAGCAGCTTACCGGGGCTAGCGGTGAATGAGCAGTTCTTC.

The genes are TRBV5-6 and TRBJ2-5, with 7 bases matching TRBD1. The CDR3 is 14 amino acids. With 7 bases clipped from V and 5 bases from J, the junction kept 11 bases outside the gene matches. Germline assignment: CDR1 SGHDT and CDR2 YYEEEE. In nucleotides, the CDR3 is TGTGCCAGCCAATTACAGGGGTTGGTGGAGACCCAGTACTTC. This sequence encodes CASQLQGLVETQYF.

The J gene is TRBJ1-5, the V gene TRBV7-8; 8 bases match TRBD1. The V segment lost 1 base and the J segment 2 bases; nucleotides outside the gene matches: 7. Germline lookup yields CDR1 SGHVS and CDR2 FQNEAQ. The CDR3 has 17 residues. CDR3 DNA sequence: TGTGCCAGCAGCTTAGGGCAGGGGGCGCAGGGCAATCAGCCCCAGCATTTT. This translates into CASSLGQGAQGNQPQHF.

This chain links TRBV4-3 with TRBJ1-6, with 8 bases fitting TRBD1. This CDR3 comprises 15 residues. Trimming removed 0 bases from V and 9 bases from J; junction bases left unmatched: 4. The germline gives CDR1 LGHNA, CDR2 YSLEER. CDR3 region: CASSQDGDRSSPLHF. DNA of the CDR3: TGCGCCAGCAGCCAAGATGGGGACAGGAGTTCACCCCTCCACTTT.

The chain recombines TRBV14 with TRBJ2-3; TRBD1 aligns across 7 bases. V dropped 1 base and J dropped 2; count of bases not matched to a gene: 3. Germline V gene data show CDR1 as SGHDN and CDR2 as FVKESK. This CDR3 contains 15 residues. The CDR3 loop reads CASSQGRGSTDTQYF. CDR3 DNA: TGTGCCAGCAGCCAAGGCAGGGGGTCCACAGATACGCAGTATTTT.

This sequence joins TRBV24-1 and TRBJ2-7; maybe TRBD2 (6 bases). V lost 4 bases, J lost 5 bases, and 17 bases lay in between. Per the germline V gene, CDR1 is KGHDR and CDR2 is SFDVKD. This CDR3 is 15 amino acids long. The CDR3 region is CATSDHGTSLNEQYV. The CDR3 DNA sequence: TGTGCCACCAGTGACCACGGGACTTCTTTGAACGAGCAGTACGTC.

The CDR3 DNA reads as TGTGCCAGCAGTGGGAAGGGGAGGGCTAATGAAAAACTGTTTTTT. Amino acid sequence: CASSGKGRANEKLFF. The chain recombines TRBV27 with TRBJ1-4, with a possible D match to TRBD1 (5 bases). V lost 5 bases and J lost 3, with 13 bases in between. CDR3 length: 15 residues. The germline V gene has CDR1 MNHEY and CDR2 SMNVEV (reference sequence).

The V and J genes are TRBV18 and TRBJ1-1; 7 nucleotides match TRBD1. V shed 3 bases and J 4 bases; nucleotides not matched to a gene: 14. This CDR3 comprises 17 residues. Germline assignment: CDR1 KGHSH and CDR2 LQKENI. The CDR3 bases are TGTGCCAGCTCACCTCTAGTCGGAAGGGGGCTCGGCACTGAAGCTTTCTTT. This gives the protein CASSPLVGRGLGTEAFF.